Listed below are T cell receptor beta chains from one sample, sequenced in a study of tumor-infiltrating lymphocytes in glioblastoma multiforme. TCRdb called the multiplex PCR reads again in MiXCR, with one record for every CDR3 protein. The sample carries nearly 15,000 distinct CDR3 sequences, over 65% recorded once. Source material: brain tumor tissue. The source is a male donor with glioblastoma. CDR3s include the opening cysteine and the closing phenylalanine or tryptophan. The D gene is left open where the match is weak. Some rows mark clone size as missing; the rest say once, few, many or name a class of expanded clone.

-,-,TRBV4-2,TRBJ2-6,CASSQVTSVYCGANVLTF,TGTGCCAGCAGCCAAGTTACCAGTGTATACTGTGGGGCCAACGTCCTGACTTTC
once,-,TRBV11-3,TRBJ2-7,CASSPLGASTYEQYF,TGTGCCAGCAGCCCACTTGGAGCCTCCACCTACGAGCAGTACTTC
-,-,TRBV11-2,TRBJ2-7,CASSLRGGPGGEQYF,TGTGCCAGCAGCCTGAGAGGGGGTCCCGGCGGTGAGCAGTACTTC
-,TRBD1,TRBV6-1,TRBJ2-7,CASTLQFGTGGYEQYF,TGTGCCAGCACCCTCCAATTCGGGACAGGGGGCTACGAGCAGTACTTC
-,-,TRBV20-1,TRBJ2-2,CSAKSGPGELFF,TGCAGTGCTAAATCCGGGCCCGGGGAGCTGTTTTTT
-,-,TRBV4-2,TRBJ2-2,CASSQEMANGELFF,TGTGCCAGCAGCCAAGAGATGGCAAACGGGGAGCTGTTTTTT
-,-,TRBV11-2,TRBJ2-4,CACSPTGSVSIQYF,TGTGCCTGCAGCCCAACGGGATCTGTAAGCATTCAGTACTTC
-,-,TRBV11-2,TRBJ2-3,CASSAKQYRDTQYF,TGTGCCAGCAGCGCGAAACAGTACAGAGATACGCAGTATTTT
-,-,TRBV20-1,TRBJ2-6,CSAREGAGANVLTF,TGCAGTGCTAGAGAAGGGGCTGGGGCCAACGTCCTGACTTTC
few,-,TRBV4-1,TRBJ1-1,CASSQPRTQAVNTEAFF,TGCGCCAGCAGCCAACCTCGGACCCAAGCGGTGAACACTGAAGCTTTCTTT
-,-,TRBV20-1,TRBJ2-7,CSARERGFAEQYF,TGCAGTGCTAGAGAGAGGGGTTTTGCCGAGCAGTACTTC
once,-,TRBV29-1,TRBJ1-1,CSVEIGQRDTEAFF,TGCAGCGTTGAAATTGGACAGAGAGACACTGAAGCTTTCTTT
many,-,TRBV11-2,TRBJ2-7,CASSLSSGLSYEQYF,TGTGCCAGCAGCTTAAGCTCAGGGCTTTCCTACGAGCAGTACTTC
-,TRBD2,TRBV5-4,TRBJ2-3,CASSSGGPTDTQYF,TGTGCCAGCAGCTCGGGAGGGCCTACGGATACGCAGTACTTT
-,-,TRBV4-2,TRBJ2-7,CASSHLTSYEQYF,TGTGCCAGCAGCCATCTTACAAGTTACGAGCAGTACTTC
-,-,TRBV11-2,TRBJ1-5,CASSLDQGHAQHF,TGTGCCAGCAGCTTAGATCAGGGACATGCGCAGCATTTT
once,-,TRBV5-1,TRBJ2-7,CASSLDWTNFYKQYF,TGCGCCAGCAGCTTGGATTGGACCAACTTCTACAAGCAGTACTTC
medium-sized,TRBD2,TRBV20-1,TRBJ2-7,CSARDPSGSVYEQYF,TGCAGTGCCAGGGACCCCAGCGGGAGTGTCTACGAGCAGTACTTC
-,-,TRBV20-1,TRBJ2-7,CSAEGTSSSYEQYF,TGCAGTGCTGAGGGGACTTCAAGCTCCTACGAGCAGTACTTC
-,-,TRBV6-5,TRBJ1-1,CASSYSSGEAEAFF,TGTGCCAGCAGTTACTCGTCGGGGGAAGCTGAAGCTTTCTTT
-,-,TRBV11-2,TRBJ2-5,CASSSNTDGAFFVETQYF,TGTGCCAGCAGTTCGAACACCGACGGGGCGTTTTTTGTGGAGACCCAGTACTTC
-,-,TRBV11-2,TRBJ2-1,CASSLEEINEQFF,TGTGCCAGCAGCTTAGAAGAGATCAATGAGCAGTTCTTC
-,-,TRBV11-2,TRBJ2-2,CASSFAGSGELFF,TGTGCCAGCAGCTTTGCGGGCTCCGGGGAGCTGTTTTTT
once,TRBD2,TRBV11-2,TRBJ2-3,CASSLAATDTQYF,TGTGCCAGCAGCCTAGCGGCCACAGATACGCAGTATTTT
-,TRBD2,TRBV20-1,TRBJ2-1,CSAIRTSALYYNEQFF,TGCAGTGCGATACGGACTAGCGCACTTTACTACAATGAGCAGTTCTTC
many,-,TRBV10-2,TRBJ2-7,CASSESGMQYF,TGCGCCAGCAGTGAGTCGGGTATGCAGTACTTC
many,-,TRBV11-2,TRBJ1-5,CASSSGRRQPQHF,TGTGCCAGCAGCTCGGGCCGGAGGCAGCCCCAGCATTTT
-,-,TRBV28,TRBJ2-3,CASSSLSRHTDTQYF,TGTGCCAGCAGTTCCCTTAGCAGACACACAGATACGCAGTATTTT
-,-,TRBV11-2,TRBJ2-1,CPSSPGAYTYNEWSF,TGTCCCAGCAGCCCTGGAGCCTACACCTACAATGAGTGGTCCTTC
-,-,TRBV12-3/TRBV12-4,TRBJ1-2,CASSMTNYGYTF,TGTGCCAGCAGTATGACTAACTATGGCTACACCTTC
-,TRBD2,TRBV29-1,TRBJ2-1,CSVDGVAGRNEQFF,TGCAGCGTTGACGGGGTAGCGGGCCGTAATGAGCAGTTCTTC
-,-,TRBV10-3,TRBJ1-1,CAISDDSLTEAFF,TGTGCCATCAGTGACGACAGCCTAACTGAAGCTTTCTTT
-,-,TRBV28,TRBJ2-5,CVSSFTAFMGQETQYF,TGTGTCAGCAGTTTCACAGCGTTCATGGGGCAAGAGACCCAGTACTTC
-,-,TRBV24-1,TRBJ2-1,CATNGAGIFNEQFF,TGTGCCACCAATGGAGCGGGTATCTTTAATGAGCAGTTCTTC
-,-,TRBV6-2/TRBV6-3,TRBJ1-2,CASSQGRTNYGYTF,TGTGCCAGCAGCCAGGGCAGGACTAACTATGGTTACACCTTC
-,-,TRBV11-2,TRBJ2-1,CASSLGPPSVHNEQFF,TGTGCCAGCAGCTTAGGCCCCCCTAGCGTGCACAATGAGCAGTTCTTC
few,-,TRBV11-1,TRBJ2-3,CASPSCQGGDTQYF,TGTGCCAGCCCTAGTTGCCAGGGTGGAGATACGCAGTATTTT
-,-,TRBV11-2,TRBJ2-1,CDSSLGLASEQFF,TGTGACAGCAGCTTAGGGCTAGCGTCTGAGCAGTTCTTC
few,-,TRBV11-1,TRBJ2-1,CASSLIVDEQFF,TGTGCCAGCAGCTTAATTGTGGATGAGCAGTTCTTC
-,TRBD1,TRBV29-1,TRBJ2-2,CSVAPGQGAGELFF,TGCAGCGTTGCGCCGGGACAGGGGGCCGGGGAGCTGTTTTTT
large,TRBD1,TRBV20-1,TRBJ1-2,CSARDNRDRVNGYTF,TGCAGTGCTAGAGATAATCGGGACAGGGTAAATGGCTACACCTTC
-,TRBD1,TRBV20-1,TRBJ1-6,CSMHGQVYNSPLHF,TGCAGTATGCACGGACAGGTCTATAATTCACCTCTCCACTTT
-,-,TRBV4-1,TRBJ2-5,CASSLGPPHKTQYF,TGCGCCAGCAGCCTCGGACCCCCCCACAAGACCCAGTACTTC
-,-,TRBV6-1,TRBJ2-1,CASSDKGGHEQFF,TGTGCCAGCAGTGATAAAGGAGGCCATGAGCAGTTCTTC
many,-,TRBV5-1,TRBJ1-6,CASSLEVAGAGVSPLHF,TGCGCCAGCAGCTTGGAGGTTGCGGGGGCTGGTGTATCACCCCTCCACTTT
-,-,TRBV20-1,TRBJ1-4,CSAPTSGVNEKLFF,TGCAGTGCTCCAACGTCAGGGGTCAATGAAAAACTGTTTTTT